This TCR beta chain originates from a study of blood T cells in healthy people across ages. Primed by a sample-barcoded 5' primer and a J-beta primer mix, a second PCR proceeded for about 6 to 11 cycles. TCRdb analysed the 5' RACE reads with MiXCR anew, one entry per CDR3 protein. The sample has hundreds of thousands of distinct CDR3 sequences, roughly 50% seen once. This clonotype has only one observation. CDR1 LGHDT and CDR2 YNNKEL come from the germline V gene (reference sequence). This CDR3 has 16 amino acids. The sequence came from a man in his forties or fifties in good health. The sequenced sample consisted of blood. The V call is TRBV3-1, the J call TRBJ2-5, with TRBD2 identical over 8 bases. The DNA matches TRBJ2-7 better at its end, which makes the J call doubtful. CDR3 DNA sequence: TGTGCCAGCAGCCAAGATCTAACTAGCGGCTCCTACGAGCAGTACTTC. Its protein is CASSQDLTSGSYEQYF.